One and the same sample provided the 29 T cell receptor beta chains below, sequenced in a study of T cell responses to AZD1222 COVID-19 vaccine. Produced via immunoSEQ multiplex PCR; TCRdb's table is partial and in-frame only. In the table there are around 120,000 clones, roughly 87% of which are singletons. Material: peripheral blood, obtained on day 0 of AZD1222 vaccination. The receptors originated from an adult in good health.

The chain links TRBV18 to TRBJ1-1, with D tentatively TRBD1 (5 bases). Trimming stripped 3 bases from V and 0 bases from J, with 8 bases between. The CDR3 covers 14 residues. CDR1 and CDR2 (germline): KGHSH, LQKENI. DNA of the CDR3: TGTGCCAGCTCACCCCGACAGCTGAACACTGAAGCTTTCTTT. It codes for CASSPRQLNTEAFF.

The CDR3 coding sequence is TGCACCAGCAGCCAAGGGACGATAGCGGGAGGCAGCCTTGAGGCAGATACGCAGTATTTT. Its protein product is CTSSQGTIAGGSLEADTQYF. The chain couples TRBV1 to TRBJ2-3; TRBD2 was called by the table and not checked on the DNA. TRBV1 is a known pseudogene. The CDR3 loop spans 20 amino acids.

A few counts support this clone. J is TRBJ1-5 and V is TRBV6-5; D is undetermined. Per germline, CDR1 MNHEY and CDR2 SVGAGI. The ends were cut back, 0 bases at V and 5 bases at J, with 11 bases in the middle. The CDR3 has 15 residues. The DNA for the CDR3 is TGTGCCAGCAGTTACTCGTGGAGGTTGGATCAGCCCCAGCATTTT. Amino acids: CASSYSWRLDQPQHF.

The V gene is TRBV18, the J gene TRBJ2-2; 7 nucleotides align to TRBD1. V was pared by 6 bases and J by 6 bases, with 7 bases of the junction left unmatched. Germline CDR1 reads KGHSH; CDR2 reads LQKENI. The CDR3 is 14 amino acids. CDR3 sequence reads: CASSRQGWAGELFF. The DNA for the CDR3 is TGTGCCAGCTCGCGACAGGGATGGGCCGGGGAGCTGTTTTTT. The whole variable domain, filled in from reference TRBV18 and TRBJ2-2, reads NAGVMQNPRHLVRRRGQEARLRCSPMKGHSHVYWYRQLPEEGLKFMVYLQKENIIDESGMPKERFSAEFPKEGPSILRIQQVVRGDSAAYFCASSRQGWAGELFFGEGSRLTVL.

The chain is built from TRBV4-1 and TRBJ1-2; D gene ambiguous. V was clipped by 1 base and J by 6 bases, with 9 bases between them. Germline V gene sequence: CDR1 MGHRA, CDR2 YSYEKL. The CDR3 is 13 residues long. For the CDR3, the DNA is TGCGCCAGCAGCCAAGTGATAGAGGATGGCTACACCTTC. This sequence encodes CASSQVIEDGYTF.

The chain carries TRBV6-5 and TRBJ1-6; 8 nucleotides line up with TRBD1. V dropped 7 bases and J dropped 5; count of bases not matched to a gene: 4. Germline V CDR1 and CDR2: MNHEY, SVGAGI. The CDR3 extends over 14 amino acids. The DNA for the CDR3 is TGTGCCAGCAAGCCGGGACAGGATAATTCACCCCTCCACTTT. The encoded protein is CASKPGQDNSPLHF.

The J gene is TRBJ1-3, the V gene TRBV11-3; TRBD1 agrees at 7 bases. Germline V gene sequence: CDR1 SGHNT, CDR2 YENEEA. The CDR3 is 13 amino acids. V lost 9 bases, J lost 4 bases, and 6 bases stayed unmatched. The DNA of the CDR3 is TGTGCCAGTTCGACAGGGAGGGGAAACACCATATATTTT. As protein: CASSTGRGNTIYF.

The V gene is TRBV6-5, the J gene TRBJ2-7, with 12 bases aligning to TRBD2. CDR1 MNHEY and CDR2 SVGAGI come from the germline V gene. This CDR3 has 15 amino acids. V shed 2 bases, J shed 5 bases, and the junction held 4 bases outside the gene matches. The CDR3 region is CASSYAGLAGDEQYF. The CDR3 nucleotides are TGTGCCAGCAGTTACGCGGGACTAGCGGGCGACGAGCAGTACTTC.

J is TRBJ2-1 and V is TRBV7-2; D may be TRBD1 or TRBD2 (5 bases each). V was shortened by 1 base and J by 1 base, with 8 bases between the two germline ends. CDR1 and CDR2 (germline): SGHTA, FQGNSA. The CDR3 runs 15 residues. CDR3 loop: CASSLVGVSYNEQFF. The CDR3 DNA reads TGTGCCAGCAGCTTAGTGGGGGTTTCCTACAATGAGCAGTTCTTC.

The chain links TRBV5-1 to TRBJ2-3; D uncertain. CDR1 and CDR2 (germline): SGHRS, YFSETQ. Trimming shortened V by 7 bases and J by 1 base, and 16 bases separated the two germline ends. The CDR3 runs to 15 residues. The CDR3 DNA reads as TGCGCCAGCGGCAGAGGTGACATCGGCACAGATACGCAGTATTTT. Translation: CASGRGDIGTDTQYF.

The V gene is TRBV9, the J gene TRBJ1-2; the D gene is possibly TRBD1 (5 bases). V shed 4 bases and J shed 3 bases, with 13 bases lying between them. This CDR3 has 14 amino acids. Looked up from germline, CDR1 is SGDLS and CDR2 is YYNGEE. The chain's CDR3 is CASSLGGGDYGYTF. As DNA, the CDR3 is TGTGCCAGCAGCTTGGGTGGAGGGGACTATGGCTACACCTTC.

The genes are TRBV2 and TRBJ1-5; D unclear. The germline V gene encodes CDR1 SNHLY and CDR2 FYNNEI. There are 14 residues in the CDR3. V was clipped by 4 bases and J by 6 bases, with 13 bases between them. CDR3 nucleotide sequence: TGTGCCAGCAGTGTTGCACGGACTCGTCAGCCCCAGCATTTT. This encodes CASSVARTRQPQHF. Using reference TRBV2 and TRBJ1-5 for the parts outside the CDR3, the full variable domain is EPEVTQTPSHQVTQMGQEVILRCVPISNHLYFYWYRQILGQKVEFLVSFYNNEISEKSEIFDDQFSVERPDGSNFTLKIRSTKLEDSAMYFCASSVARTRQPQHFGDGTRLSIL.

This rearrangement joins TRBV2 to TRBJ2-5, with D possibly being TRBD1 (7 bases). The V end lost 8 bases, the J end lost 1 base, and 14 bases lay between the germline ends. This CDR3 has 14 amino acids. The germline V gene encodes CDR1 SNHLY and CDR2 FYNNEI. This CDR3 reads CASGLRTGQETQYF. CDR3 nucleotides: TGTGCCAGCGGACTACGGACAGGCCAAGAGACCCAGTACTTC. Filled out from reference TRBV2 and TRBJ2-5, the complete variable domain reads EPEVTQTPSHQVTQMGQEVILRCVPISNHLYFYWYRQILGQKVEFLVSFYNNEISEKSEIFDDQFSVERPDGSNFTLKIRSTKLEDSAMYFCASGLRTGQETQYFGPGTRLLVL.

V is TRBV28 and J is TRBJ2-3; 11 bases match TRBD1. Germline loops: CDR1 MDHEN, CDR2 SYDVKM. V gave up 7 bases and J gave up 5 bases; unmatched junction bases: 8. The CDR3 is 15 residues long. CDR3: CASTPGQGGVDTQYF. The CDR3 nucleotides are TGTGCCAGCACGCCGGGACAGGGGGGAGTAGATACGCAGTATTTT.

This CDR3 is CASSEPAGSLTTF. Here the CDR3 DNA reads TGTGCCAGCAGCGAACCCGCAGGCAGCCTTACCACCTTC. This chain uses TRBV5-4 with TRBJ1-2; no definite D call. Trimming took off 4 bases at V and 13 bases at J, with 20 bases between the two ends. The CDR3 consists of 13 residues. In germline, CDR1 is SGHNT, CDR2 YYREEE (reference sequence).

This clone was recorded only once. CDR3 DNA sequence: TGTGCCAGCAGCATCTCCCCGGGCCAGGGGAAAGAAAAACTGTTTTTT. Its protein is CASSISPGQGKEKLFF. The genes are TRBV11-2 and TRBJ1-4; D might be TRBD1 (6 bases). CDR3 size: 16 residues. From germline, CDR1 is SGHAT and CDR2 FQNNGV. Trimming removed 5 bases at V and 8 bases at J, with 21 bases between.

Note on this clone: The sample contains more than one DNA sequence encoding this CDR3. V usage is TRBV18 and J usage is TRBJ1-1, with 9 bases lining up with TRBD1. J gave up 8 bases and V 3 bases, and 4 bases lay outside the gene matches. Germline V lookup: CDR1 KGHSH, CDR2 LQKENI. This CDR3 comprises 13 residues. CDR3 DNA sequence: TGTGCCAGCTCACCGGACAGGGGCTCCGAAGCTTTCTTT. Amino acids: CASSPDRGSEAFF.

This chain links TRBV6-9 with TRBJ2-3; perhaps D is TRBD1 or TRBD2 (6 bases each). Germline V gives CDR1 MNHGY, CDR2 SVAAGI. The CDR3 is made up of 15 amino acids. V was clipped by 3 bases and J by 0 bases, with 10 bases between them. As DNA, the CDR3 is TGTGCCAGCAGTTACCGGGGGCCAAGCACAGATACGCAGTATTTT. Translation gives CASSYRGPSTDTQYF.

The chain is built from TRBV5-4 and TRBJ2-7; a weak D match, TRBD1 (6 bases). The CDR3 runs to 14 residues. V shed 4 bases and J shed 3 bases, with 14 bases lying between them. Germline V gene lookup returns CDR1 SGHNT and CDR2 YYREEE (reference sequence). CDR3 sequence (DNA): TGTGCCAGCAGCCAAGAGGACAGCAACTACGAGCAGTACTTC. It encodes CASSQEDSNYEQYF.

The chain recombines TRBV28 with TRBJ2-7, with no clear D. The germline V gene encodes CDR1 MDHEN and CDR2 SYDVKM. The germline V and J ends were trimmed by 4 bases and 6 bases, with 4 bases remaining between them. The CDR3 sequence is 10 residues long. For the CDR3, the DNA is TGTGCCAGCAGTTCCCCCGAGCAGTACTTC. Its translation is CASSSPEQYF.

The rearrangement links TRBV7-2 to TRBJ1-5; D is undetermined. V gave up 0 bases and J gave up 2 bases, with 5 bases separating them. Germline loops: CDR1 SGHTA, CDR2 FQGNSA. This CDR3 has 14 amino acids. The CDR3 protein is CASSLAVGNQPQHF. CDR3 bases: TGTGCCAGCAGCTTAGCGGTGGGCAATCAGCCCCAGCATTTT. Combining the CDR3 with reference TRBV7-2 and TRBJ1-5 gives the whole variable domain GAGVSQSPSNKVTEKGKDVELRCDPISGHTALYWYRQSLGQGLEFLIYFQGNSAPDKSGLPSDRFSAERTGGSVSTLTIQRTQQEDSAVYLCASSLAVGNQPQHFGDGTRLSIL.

The V and J genes are TRBV11-3 and TRBJ2-7, with unresolved D. Germline V gene lookup returns CDR1 SGHNT and CDR2 YENEEA. This CDR3 contains 15 residues. Trimming took 3 bases from V and 0 from J, leaving 12 bases between them. CDR3 DNA sequence: TGTGCCAGCAGCTTGGAGAGGTTGGACTCCTACGAGCAGTACTTC. The encoded protein is CASSLERLDSYEQYF. Combining the CDR3 with reference TRBV11-3 and TRBJ2-7 gives the whole variable domain EAGVVQSPRYKIIEKKQPVAFWCNPISGHNTLYWYLQNLGQGPELLIRYENEEAVDDSQLPKDRFSAERLKGVDSTLKIQPAELGDSAVYLCASSLERLDSYEQYFGPGTRLTVT.

The CDR3 nucleotides read TGTGCCAGCAGCCCGACAGTGTCGAACACTGAAGCTTTCTTT. Residues: CASSPTVSNTEAFF. This chain connects TRBV7-2 to TRBJ1-1; maybe TRBD1 (5 bases). From germline, CDR1 is SGHTA and CDR2 FQGNSA. The CDR3 has 14 residues. V lost 5 bases, J lost 1 base, and 11 bases lay in between.

In regard to this clone: The sample contains more than one DNA sequence encoding this CDR3. The chain is built from TRBV5-1 and TRBJ1-2; D possibly corresponds to TRBD1 (6 bases). Germline loops: CDR1 SGHRS, CDR2 YFSETQ. The CDR3 length is 13 residues. The germline V and J ends were trimmed by 0 bases and 3 bases, with 6 bases remaining between them. CDR3 bases: TGCGCCAGCAGCTTGGGACAGGACTATGGCTACACCTTC. Its protein product is CASSLGQDYGYTF.

This clone was seen many times. This chain uses TRBV6-5 with TRBJ2-7; 13 bases are a match to TRBD2. From germline, CDR1 is MNHEY and CDR2 SVGAGI. The V gene end was trimmed by 6 bases and the J gene end by 11 bases; junction bases not matched to a gene: 10. The CDR3 runs 14 residues. CDR3 bases: TGTGCCAGCAGCGAGACTAGCGGGAGGTCCTCGGAGTACTTC. Residues: CASSETSGRSSEYF.

The V gene is TRBV7-8, the J gene TRBJ2-1; no clear D gene. Germline CDR1 reads SGHVS; CDR2 reads FQNEAQ. CDR3 length: 13 residues. With 2 bases removed from V and 10 bases from J, the gap between germline ends came to 12 bases. CDR3: CASSLIPEGEQFF. The DNA of the CDR3 is TGTGCCAGCAGCTTAATCCCTGAAGGAGAGCAGTTCTTC.

This clone was seen only once. Here the CDR3 reads CASSLGVWLRSTEAFF. CDR3 nucleotides: TGTGCCAGCAGCTTGGGGGTATGGCTTAGAAGCACTGAAGCTTTCTTT. The chain combines TRBV5-6 with TRBJ1-1; D call uncertain. The V and J ends lost 0 bases and 4 bases respectively, with 16 bases between them. Germline lookup yields CDR1 SGHDT and CDR2 YYEEEE. The CDR3 sequence is 16 residues long.

The rearrangement joins TRBV3-1 (or the pseudogene TRBV3-2) to TRBJ1-2; 10 bases fit TRBD1. Germline V gene sequence: CDR1 LGHDT, CDR2 YNNKEL (reference sequence). This CDR3 spans 14 amino acids. V dropped 2 bases and J dropped 6; count of bases not matched to a gene: 3. The CDR3 reads CASSQHGTGDGYTF. DNA of the CDR3: TGTGCCAGCAGCCAACACGGGACAGGGGATGGCTACACCTTC.

The V and J genes are TRBV4-1 and TRBJ1-1; unclear D gene. Per germline, CDR1 MGHRA and CDR2 YSYEKL. Trimming left V 5 bases short and J 1 base short, with 11 bases between. This CDR3 contains 14 residues. CDR3 nucleotide sequence: TGCGCCAGCAGCTCCCCTTATGAGAACACTGAAGCTTTCTTT. Translating it yields CASSSPYENTEAFF.